This entry describes one T cell receptor (beta chain). Its matching antigen is unknown. One end of the junction fails to match germline, which may point to a read error. The germline V gene has CDR1 DFQATT and CDR2 SNEGSKA (reference sequence). CDR3 length: 11 residues. The sample is drawn from a study of T cell responses to AZD1222 COVID-19 vaccine. Study-level points and caveats: Researchers took repertoire samples only after the peak T cell response had come.

Some clones are missing from TCRdb's copy, which holds only in-frame ones; the method was immunoSEQ multiplex PCR. The repertoire holds roughly 70,000 clones, with around nine tenths as singletons. The chain combines TRBV20-1 with TRBJ1-1, with D possibly matching TRBD1 (6 bases). This receptor was obtained from an adult who received the MenACWY meningococcal vaccine as a control. This specimen was peripheral blood, taken 28 days after the second dose of the MenACWY control vaccine. CDR3 sequence (DNA): TGCAGTGCTACTAAGCGGGGGGCCGACGCATTT. Amino acid sequence: CSATKRGADAF.